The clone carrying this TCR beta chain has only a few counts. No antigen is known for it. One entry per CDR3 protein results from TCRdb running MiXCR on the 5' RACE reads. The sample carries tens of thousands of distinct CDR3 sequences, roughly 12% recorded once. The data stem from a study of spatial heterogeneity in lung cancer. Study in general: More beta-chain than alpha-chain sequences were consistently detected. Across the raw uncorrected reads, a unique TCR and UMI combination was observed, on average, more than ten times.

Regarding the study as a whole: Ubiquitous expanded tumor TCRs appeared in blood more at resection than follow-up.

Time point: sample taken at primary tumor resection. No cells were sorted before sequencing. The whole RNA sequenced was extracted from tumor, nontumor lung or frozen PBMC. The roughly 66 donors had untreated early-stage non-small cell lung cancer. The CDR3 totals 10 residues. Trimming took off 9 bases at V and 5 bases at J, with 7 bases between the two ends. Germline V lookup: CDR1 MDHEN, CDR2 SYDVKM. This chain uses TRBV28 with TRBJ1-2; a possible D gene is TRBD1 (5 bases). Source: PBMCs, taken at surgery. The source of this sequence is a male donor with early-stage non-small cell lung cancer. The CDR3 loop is CASGTYGYTF. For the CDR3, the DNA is TGTGCCAGTGGGACGTATGGCTACACCTTC.